Below, one TCR beta chain is given with its context. This clonotype was seen only once. Its antigen is not yet known. Base quality data are lacking; no much larger clone is found one base away. A lone read is weak support. The record originates from a study of identical twins (dated by TCRdb to about 2016). Turning to the overall study: TCR alpha and beta repertoires from monozygotic twins, unrelated adults of various ages and cord blood were deep-sequenced to test whether fetal clonotypes persist. Replicate twin experiments were performed at different times using different library preparation protocols to rule out contamination. General findings and caveats noted by the study authors: Because the same donors could not be followed over many years, the conclusions relied on cross-sectional statistical analysis. Abundant cord blood beta clonotypes carried fewer insertions; young adult naive repertoires showed a weaker similar trend, while memory repertoires showed none. Zero-insertion analyses could be partly confounded by invariant T cells such as MAIT and iNKT, though diverse VJ usage argued against such confounding for most clonotypes. The excess sharing between twins in beta out-of-frame sequences was weaker because fewer shared sequences reduced the signal-to-noise ratio. Out-of-frame TCR alpha sequences shared between twins showed an excess of low generation-probability sequences compared with coincidental sharing between unrelated individuals. In monozygotic twins, out-of-frame TCR alpha sharing was systematically underestimated by recombination models, although the models agreed with sharing between unrelated individuals.

CDR3 length: 15 amino acids, cysteine to phenylalanine. Here the CDR3 DNA is all that survives: 45 bases in frame from base 1. The V end loses 7 bases and the J end loses 8 bases, and a stretch of 23 bases separates them. In the germline V gene, CDR1 corresponds to SGHAT and CDR2 to FQNNGV. Only healthy Caucasian donors were included. Three pairs of female monozygotic twins, all aged roughly 18 to 29 years, made up the twin cohort. Positive isolation kits from Invitrogen were used to isolate CD4+ and CD8+ T cell populations. Preparation of the library involved 5' RACE. Sequencing was carried out with an Illumina HiSeq 2000. A universal primer binding site was added through template switching, and the final cDNA carried a unique molecular identifier so that TCR cDNA molecules could be counted accurately. Specific primers in the conserved constant-segment region were used to synthesize first-strand cDNA for the TCR alpha and beta chains. To control for contamination, each cDNA library was double barcoded with a SMART-Mk sample barcode plus Illumina barcodes. TruSeq adapter sequences and Illumina sample barcodes were added in two successive PCR steps. Sequencing of the TCR alpha and beta cDNA libraries was done on the Illumina HiSeq platform using custom primers. The published analysis was carried out like this. Unique molecular identifiers were extracted from raw reads with MiGEC, and CDR3 positions were determined with MiXCR. For each individual, recombination models were inferred using an EM algorithm with the repgenHMM and IGoR tools. The tcR package in R was used for shared clonotype analysis, with sharing normalized by the product of cloneset sizes. Out-of-frame nonproductive sequences were analyzed to study raw recombination free of thymic and clonal selection effects. Using fastp trimming at Q25 and MiXCR clonotype assembly, TCRdb reanalyzed the public sequencing data and kept in-frame beta chains. Identical CDR3 protein sequences are pooled into one entry, listed with their most common genes and DNA. For this entry, the V and J calls and clone size follow TCRdb and not the study's own pipeline. The sample has roughly 200,000 distinct CDR3 sequences on record, 15% to 20% of them singletons. Of the sample, around two fifths is held by the ten largest clones.

This same sample was also part of a study on T cells expressing NK-cell markers. Drawing on the second study: Three sorted T-cell subsets (CD3+CD56+NKG2C+, CD3+CD56+NKG2C- and CD3+CD56-NKG2C+) from eight donors had their TCR beta-chain repertoires profiled. Among the eight sequenced donors, only one was HCMV-seronegative, while the other seven were HCMV-seropositive. In several experiments an anti-gammadeltaTCR antibody was added to restrict sorting to alphabetaTCR-expressing T cells. In six donors, the dominant CD3+CD56+NKG2C+ clonotypes were among the top 10 CD8+ clonotypes and accounted for 1.0-7.0% of CD8+ T cells. Those dominant clonotypes were again the most abundant among CD3+CD56-NKG2C+ cells in a handful of donors, at about 28.3-65%. It remained unclear whether the expanded NKG2C-expressing T cell clones were specific for HCMV antigens. Randomly selected healthy volunteers, three men and five women, were used as the eight sequenced donors. A commercial ELISA kit detecting HCMV-specific IgG in serum was used to determine HCMV serostatus. Reads were demultiplexed and grouped by UMI with MIGEC, and clonotypes were assembled and quantified with MiTCR. Only TCR cDNA sequences supported by at least two reads were kept to exclude erroneous sequences. The tcR package was used for downstream repertoire analysis, and clonotypes were matched across fractions by CDR3 nucleotide sequence plus V segment. VDJmatch was used to annotate antigen specificity against VDJdb, with one amino acid substitution in CDR3 permitted.

This TCR derives from a woman between 18 and 29 years old in good health. Material: CD8+ T cells sorted from blood. The chain uses TRBV11-2 and TRBJ1-2; D gene: possibly TRBD1, on 5 matching bases. In nucleotides, the sequence is TGTGCCAGCACCCCGGCGACCGGGCCTAGGGGAGGCTACACCTTC. It translates to CASTPATGPRGGYTF.